The clone carrying this T cell receptor (gamma chain) was observed a handful of times. No antigen is known for it. This sample was included in a study of Vδ1+ human thymocytes. Germline-derived CDR1 and CDR2 are VENAVY and YDSYNSRV. J was trimmed by 1 base and V by 5 bases; bases with no gene match: 11. The CDR3 consists of 15 residues. Broader study findings: In the thymus, TRG and TRD repertoires looked highly polyclonal with Gaussian CDR3 lengths. Many TRG clonotypes were shared between donors; TRD repertoires were essentially private. Thymic delta-chain repertoires held approximately 20% Vdelta2 sequences and few Vdelta3, despite high sort purity.

After alphabeta T cell depletion, CD3+ Vdelta1+ Vdelta2- thymocytes were sorted. Sorted Vdelta1+ thymocytes were about 96% to 99.6% pure. Sequences come from RNA converted to cDNA by reverse transcription. CDR3 amplicons came from multiplex PCR with pooled V-gene forward and constant-region reverse primers. TCRdb re-called the multiplex PCR reads via CATT. The sample includes more than 35,000 gamma-chain clones, just over 20% of them seen just once. This chain uses TRGV8 with TRGJ1 or TRGJ2. The sequenced sample was Vdelta1+ gamma-delta thymocytes from the thymus. As for subset: FACS-sorted CD3+ TCRalphabeta- TCRVdelta1+ TCRVdelta2- thymocytes. The receptor was isolated from a girl under three years old who had congenital heart surgery. The CDR3 reads CATWAPIVNYYKKLF. CDR3 nucleotides: TGTGCCACCTGGGCCCCAATCGTTAATTATTATAAGAAACTCTTT.